The T cell receptor beta chain under discussion was sequenced for a study of response to subunit inactivated influenza vaccine. Of note for this clonotype: Antigen: not known.

TCRdb re-called the RT-PCR reads through MiXCR, storing one row per CDR3 protein. The repertoire holds some 500,000 distinct CDR3 sequences, with over 25% as singletons. The CDR3 loop spans 16 amino acids. V shed 5 bases and J 2 bases; nucleotides not matched to a gene: 9. Germline V gene lookup returns CDR1 DFQATT and CDR2 SNEGSKA (reference sequence). General study results and limits: Few additional T cells are recruited per seasonal influenza vaccination, authors suggested.

The chain is built from TRBV20-1 and TRBJ2-1; 10 nucleotides match TRBD2. The origin of this receptor is a man in his fifties or sixties who received an inactivated influenza vaccine. This material consisted of CD4+ T cells sorted from PBMCs, taken 4 to 6 days after vaccination. The CDR3 spells CSAPSQAGGTYNEQFF. CDR3 DNA: TGCAGTGCTCCATCCCAAGCGGGAGGGACCTACAATGAGCAGTTCTTC.